This T cell receptor beta chain was captured in a study of T cell repertoires in cytomegalovirus infection. Study in general: In public TCR beta signatures, there were indications of both CMV infection and matching HLA type. General observations from the study: The cumulative frequency of public TCR beta families distinguished individuals who carried CMV together with the relevant HLA.

CDR1 is SGHTA and CDR2 is FQGNSA in the germline V gene. With 2 bases removed from V and 7 bases from J, the gap between germline ends came to 12 bases. The CDR3 runs 14 residues. TCRdb itself ran the reads through MiXCR, one entry per CDR3 protein. Here the sample spans around 170,000 distinct CDR3 sequences, approximately 15% being singletons. This clonotype was counted at least ten times. The target antigen is unknown. Sequencing was done on a sample of PBMCs. V and J are TRBV7-2 and TRBJ1-5, with D tentatively TRBD1 (5 bases). This sequence originates from a human donor in good health (CMV status not recorded). Some clones in this sample may be carry-over from other donors' samples. DNA of the CDR3: TGTGCCAGCAGCTTACGGGACGGAATGCAGCCCCAGCATTTT. Protein product: CASSLRDGMQPQHF.